These T cell receptor beta chains were read from a single sample in a study of blood T cell repertoires in COVID-19. Libraries were prepared by immunoSEQ multiplex PCR; TCRdb keeps only in-frame clonotypes and omits some of them. The table has some 120,000 clones, approximately 87% seen once; the top ten hold under 2.5%. Material: peripheral blood. The receptors derive from a man aged 30 to 39 with acute or convalescent COVID-19. The CDR3 runs from the conserved cysteine through the conserved F or W. The order of the fields is V gene, D gene, J gene, clone size, CDR3 protein, CDR3 DNA. The D gene is left open where the match is weak. Clone size is shown for a subset of rows, as once, few, many or a class of expanded clone.

v_gene: TRBV7-3; d_gene: -; j_gene: TRBJ1-2; abundance: -; CDR3aa: CASSNTPNYGYTF; CDR3nt: TGTGCCAGCAGCAACACCCCTAACTATGGCTACACCTTC
v_gene: TRBV6-1; d_gene: -; j_gene: TRBJ1-1; abundance: -; CDR3aa: CASSERIRRLGGNTEAFF; CDR3nt: TGTGCCAGCAGTGAACGAATTAGGAGGCTCGGGGGGAACACTGAAGCTTTCTTT
v_gene: TRBV21-1; d_gene: -; j_gene: TRBJ2-3; abundance: -; CDR3aa: CASSKRGTGLTDTQYF; CDR3nt: TGTGCCAGCAGCAAAAGGGGGACAGGATTGACAGATACGCAGTATTTT
v_gene: TRBV7-7; d_gene: TRBD2; j_gene: TRBJ2-3; abundance: -; CDR3aa: CASSLVCGRALDTQYF; CDR3nt: TGTGCTAGCAGCTTAGTGTGCGGGAGGGCCTTAGATACGCAGTATTTT
v_gene: TRBV19; d_gene: -; j_gene: TRBJ2-7; abundance: -; CDR3aa: CASSIGGSSYEQYF; CDR3nt: TGTGCCAGTAGTATTGGGGGGAGCTCCTACGAGCAGTACTTC
v_gene: TRBV6-5; d_gene: TRBD1; j_gene: TRBJ1-2; abundance: -; CDR3aa: CASSGTGDNYGYTF; CDR3nt: TGTGCCAGCAGCGGGACAGGGGATAACTATGGCTACACCTTC
v_gene: TRBV6-5; d_gene: -; j_gene: TRBJ1-1; abundance: -; CDR3aa: CASSLGTTAFF; CDR3nt: TGTGCCAGCAGTCTCGGGACAACAGCTTTCTTT
v_gene: TRBV6-2/TRBV6-3; d_gene: -; j_gene: TRBJ1-5; abundance: -; CDR3aa: CASSSGGGAGQPQHF; CDR3nt: TGTGCCAGCAGTTCGGGCGGGGGCGCGGGTCAGCCCCAGCATTTT
v_gene: TRBV6-1; d_gene: -; j_gene: TRBJ1-2; abundance: -; CDR3aa: CASSEGLAGGGGYTF; CDR3nt: TGTGCCAGCAGTGAAGGGCTGGCGGGGGGAGGTGGCTACACCTTC
v_gene: TRBV4-1; d_gene: TRBD2; j_gene: TRBJ2-5; abundance: few; CDR3aa: CASSQGIPGLDQETQYF; CDR3nt: TGCGCCAGCAGCCAAGGCATACCGGGACTAGACCAAGAGACCCAGTACTTC
v_gene: TRBV4-2; d_gene: TRBD2; j_gene: TRBJ2-3; abundance: -; CDR3aa: CASSLLRQRGGMGDTQYF; CDR3nt: TGTGCCAGCAGCCTTTTAAGACAGCGGGGGGGCATGGGAGATACGCAGTATTTT
v_gene: TRBV19; d_gene: TRBD2; j_gene: TRBJ2-5; abundance: -; CDR3aa: CASSMGLAAKTQYF; CDR3nt: TGTGCCAGTAGTATGGGACTAGCGGCAAAGACCCAGTACTTC
v_gene: TRBV9; d_gene: -; j_gene: TRBJ2-1; abundance: -; CDR3aa: CASSVSSYYNEQFF; CDR3nt: TGTGCCAGCAGCGTCTCTTCCTACTACAATGAGCAGTTCTTC
v_gene: TRBV7-9; d_gene: TRBD2; j_gene: TRBJ2-1; abundance: -; CDR3aa: CASRRLAGGYNEQFF; CDR3nt: TGTGCCAGCAGGAGGCTAGCGGGGGGTTACAATGAGCAGTTCTTC
v_gene: TRBV11-2; d_gene: -; j_gene: TRBJ2-1; abundance: -; CDR3aa: CASTLWGGGGSSYNEQFF; CDR3nt: TGTGCCAGCACCTTGTGGGGGGGCGGCGGGAGTTCGTACAATGAGCAGTTCTTC
v_gene: TRBV4-3; d_gene: TRBD2; j_gene: TRBJ2-1; abundance: -; CDR3aa: CASSQDRLAGEQFF; CDR3nt: TGCGCCAGCAGCCAAGACAGACTAGCGGGGGAGCAGTTCTTC
v_gene: TRBV19; d_gene: TRBD1; j_gene: TRBJ2-1; abundance: -; CDR3aa: CASSHQGASSYNEQFF; CDR3nt: TGTGCCAGTAGTCATCAGGGGGCTAGCTCCTACAATGAGCAGTTCTTC
v_gene: TRBV6-6; d_gene: TRBD2; j_gene: TRBJ2-5; abundance: -; CDR3aa: CASSRLAGGGGGETQYF; CDR3nt: TGTGCCAGCAGCCGACTAGCGGGAGGTGGTGGAGGAGAGACCCAGTACTTC
v_gene: TRBV18; d_gene: TRBD1; j_gene: TRBJ2-3; abundance: -; CDR3aa: CASSPKGQVTDTQYF; CDR3nt: TGTGCCAGCTCACCCAAGGGACAGGTCACAGATACGCAGTATTTT
v_gene: TRBV5-1; d_gene: -; j_gene: TRBJ2-3; abundance: -; CDR3aa: CASSLQDASTDTQYF; CDR3nt: TGCGCCAGCAGCCTACAGGACGCTAGCACAGATACGCAGTATTTT
v_gene: TRBV7-9; d_gene: TRBD1; j_gene: TRBJ2-1; abundance: -; CDR3aa: CASSTIQGVLSFYNEQFF; CDR3nt: TGTGCCAGCAGCACAATACAGGGGGTCCTTTCTTTTTACAATGAGCAGTTCTTC
v_gene: TRBV9; d_gene: -; j_gene: TRBJ1-2; abundance: few; CDR3aa: CASSVANNYGYTF; CDR3nt: TGTGCCAGCAGCGTAGCCAATAACTATGGCTACACCTTC
v_gene: TRBV30; d_gene: TRBD1; j_gene: TRBJ1-4; abundance: -; CDR3aa: CAWGGQGKNEKLFF; CDR3nt: TGTGCCTGGGGGGGACAGGGCAAGAATGAAAAACTGTTTTTT
v_gene: TRBV5-8; d_gene: -; j_gene: TRBJ1-3; abundance: -; CDR3aa: CASSLGATGNTIYF; CDR3nt: TGTGCCAGCAGCTTGGGGGCTACTGGAAACACCATATATTTT
v_gene: TRBV30; d_gene: TRBD2; j_gene: TRBJ2-1; abundance: -; CDR3aa: CAWNPGGGHEQFF; CDR3nt: TGTGCCTGGAACCCGGGAGGGGGTCATGAGCAGTTCTTC
v_gene: TRBV3-1/TRBV3-2; d_gene: TRBD1; j_gene: TRBJ2-1; abundance: -; CDR3aa: CASSQGLGTGMYNEQFF; CDR3nt: TGTGCCAGCAGCCAAGGGTTGGGGACAGGGATGTACAATGAGCAGTTCTTC
v_gene: TRBV7-6; d_gene: -; j_gene: TRBJ2-5; abundance: -; CDR3aa: CASSVSAGLDETQYF; CDR3nt: TGTGCCAGCAGCGTTAGCGCGGGCTTGGATGAGACCCAGTACTTC
v_gene: TRBV11-2; d_gene: TRBD2; j_gene: TRBJ2-5; abundance: once; CDR3aa: CASSLVSGELQETQYF; CDR3nt: TGTGCCAGCAGCTTAGTTAGCGGGGAACTCCAAGAGACCCAGTACTTC
v_gene: TRBV7-2; d_gene: -; j_gene: TRBJ2-3; abundance: -; CDR3aa: CASSSYVNRGTQYF; CDR3nt: TGTGCCAGCAGCTCCTATGTAAATAGAGGTACGCAGTATTTT
v_gene: TRBV27; d_gene: -; j_gene: TRBJ1-1; abundance: -; CDR3aa: CASSLSGGLTEAFF; CDR3nt: TGTGCCAGCAGTTTATCGGGAGGGTTGACTGAAGCTTTCTTT
v_gene: TRBV3-1/TRBV3-2; d_gene: TRBD2; j_gene: TRBJ2-3; abundance: -; CDR3aa: CASSQDDDLAGGQYF; CDR3nt: TGTGCCAGCAGCCAAGACGATGACCTAGCGGGGGGCCAGTATTTT
v_gene: TRBV4-2; d_gene: TRBD2; j_gene: TRBJ2-3; abundance: once; CDR3aa: CASSPRSTSVTSTDTQYF; CDR3nt: TGTGCCAGCAGCCCCCGATCGACTAGCGTAACTAGCACAGATACGCAGTATTTT